This T cell receptor beta chain is from a study of early T cells in non-severe SARS-CoV-2 infection. Study in general: Whole-blood bulk RNA, unsorted, was sequenced, and chains were unpaired.

The CDR3 has 13 amino acids. CDR1 and CDR2 from the germline V gene are KGHSH and LQKENI. The ends were cut back, 3 bases at V and 1 base at J, with 6 bases in the middle. Unique molecular identifier tags were affixed to discrete cDNA molecules. TCRdb independently ran MiXCR on the 5' RACE reads; one entry per CDR3 protein. The sample lists some 28,000 distinct CDR3 sequences; about 4.6% were seen once. The clonotype was recovered from an adult who was a healthcare worker with PCR-confirmed SARS-CoV-2 infection or an uninfected control (not recorded which). The sequencing sample was made of whole blood. The V call is TRBV18, the J call TRBJ1-1; D not resolved. The CDR3 sequence: CASSPSGNTEAFF. Here the CDR3 DNA reads TGTGCCAGCTCACCTTCCGGGAACACTGAAGCTTTCTTT.